Here is one TCR beta chain with its context. This clonotype showed up just a few times. The target of this receptor is not known. Base qualities were left out, and no much larger clone turns up one base away. Library creation used 5' RACE. Instrument on record: Illumina HiSeq 2500. A second PCR of about 6 to 11 cycles was run with a J-beta primer mix and a sample-barcoded 5' primer. Each TCR beta cDNA molecule received a unique molecular identifier from a template-switch 5' adaptor carrying 12 random nucleotides. Each sample yielded at least 3 million CDR3-containing paired-end reads. First-strand cDNA was synthesized from all RNA with the Mint cDNA synthesis kit, primed by a TRBC-specific oligonucleotide. Following uracil-DNA glycosylase treatment, a first 18-cycle PCR with universal primers M1SS and BC2_uni_R was performed on all cDNA. As for how the authors treated the data: Normalization of each sample was performed by random selection of 1 million high-quality reads, each carrying a distinct molecular identifier. Instead of being binned into consensus sequences, reads that shared molecular identifiers were thrown out. CDR3 identification, clonotype clustering and error correction used MiTCR with a Q25 quality threshold and the strictest error-elimination algorithm. A nonparametric unseen species model with Euler transformation was used to estimate lower-bound total TCR beta diversity. TCRdb applied fastp at Q25 and MiXCR to the public reads, then kept only in-frame beta chains. Rows merge per CDR3 protein into single entries with the most common DNA and genes. TCRdb, rather than the study authors, made the V and J calls. The sample table lists more than 500,000 distinct CDR3 sequences, about 26% of them with a count of one. Of the sample, approximately 18% is held by the ten largest clones.

V lost 3 bases and J lost 1 base, and the count of bases not matched to a germline gene is 7. CDR1 is given as MGHRA and CDR2 as YSYEKL, both from the germline V gene. The CDR3 sequence holds 16 residues, the cysteine and phenylalanine included. Only the CDR3 DNA stays, 48 bases, in frame from base 1. The data were taken from a study of blood T cells in healthy people across ages (dated by TCRdb to between 2014 and 2017). Turning to the overall study: In model experiments, roughly one uniquely barcoded TCR beta cDNA molecule per two T cells was captured by template switching. To track age-related changes in TCR beta repertoire diversity, the study relied on deep sequencing normalized with unique cDNA molecular identifiers. The study analyzed two additional independent replicas of 1 million unique cDNA reads from the same blood draw for two donors, one aged 18 to 29 and one aged 80 or older. Donors of different ages were randomly distributed across sequencing lanes to avoid experimental bias. Donors were grouped into four age groups: young (average roughly 17 years), middle-aged (around 39), aged (about 59) and long-lived (around 82). The study at large found these results: Since profiling was done on bulk unsorted PBMCs, naive and antigen-experienced compartments could not be conclusively compared. Estimates of total diversity based on one million sequenced T cells were considered lower bounds and underestimates. The percentage of naive T cells measured by flow cytometry correlated strongly with observed TCR beta diversity. The CMV infection status of donors was not known, potentially confounding age-related changes in expanded clonotypes. Observed TCR beta diversity per million T cells fell roughly linearly with age, and a significant reduction was already apparent by age roughly 40. Compared with the aged group, the long-lived group had more naive CD4+ T cells, fewer expanded clones and increased TCR diversity, suggesting age selection.

Donors were 35 to 40 systemically healthy Caucasian individuals from Russia aged roughly 6 to 90 years. Roughly 10 milliliters of peripheral blood were drawn from each donor into EDTA-treated Vacutainer tubes. Ficoll-Paque density-gradient centrifugation was used to isolate PBMCs, with at least 7 million obtained per sample. Trizol reagent was used to extract total RNA from the PBMCs, yielding at least 5.5 micrograms per sample. For every donor, an aliquot of PBMCs went through flow cytometry to measure the percentages of naive CD45RAhigh/CD27high T cells. This clonotype was obtained from a woman in her sixties or seventies in good health. The sequencing sample was made of blood. Recombination linked TRBV4-1 to TRBJ2-5; 8 junctional bases match TRBD2. CDR3 loop: CASSQLEGLAQETQYF. Here is the DNA: TGCGCCAGCAGCCAGCTTGAAGGACTAGCCCAAGAGACCCAGTACTTC.